These T cell receptor beta chains were read from a single sample in a study of blood T cell repertoires in COVID-19. Produced via immunoSEQ multiplex PCR; TCRdb's table is partial and in-frame only. The table shows about 250,000 clones, with approximately 83% occurring only once. Sequenced material: PBMCs or T cells enriched from blood (not recorded which). The receptors originated from a man aged 50 to 60 who had recovered from COVID-19. The CDR3 runs from the conserved cysteine through the conserved F or W. Each record gives: V gene, clone size, D gene, J gene, CDR3 protein, CDR3 DNA. A D gene is named only where the DNA matches it firmly. Size tells how often a clone was seen (once, few, many) or the class of an expanded clone, and some rows leave it out.

v_gene: TRBV14; abundance: NA; d_gene: TRBD1; j_gene: TRBJ2-1; CDR3aa: CASSLPGTGNNEQFF; CDR3nt: TGTGCCAGCAGCCTACCCGGGACAGGCAACAATGAGCAGTTCTTC
v_gene: TRBV6-4; abundance: NA; d_gene: NA; j_gene: TRBJ2-2; CDR3aa: CASSASVGTGELFF; CDR3nt: TGTGCCAGCAGTGCTAGCGTTGGCACCGGGGAGCTGTTTTTT
v_gene: TRBV3-1/TRBV3-2; abundance: NA; d_gene: TRBD1; j_gene: TRBJ1-5; CDR3aa: CASSPQGASNQPQHF; CDR3nt: TGTGCCAGCAGCCCCCAGGGGGCAAGCAATCAGCCCCAGCATTTT
v_gene: TRBV6-5; abundance: NA; d_gene: NA; j_gene: TRBJ2-5; CDR3aa: CARDTGTIQETQYF; CDR3nt: TGTGCCAGAGACACCGGGACAATTCAAGAGACCCAGTACTTC
v_gene: TRBV11-3; abundance: NA; d_gene: NA; j_gene: TRBJ2-5; CDR3aa: CASSLVRQETQYF; CDR3nt: TGTGCCAGCAGCTTAGTGCGCCAAGAGACCCAGTACTTC
v_gene: TRBV5-6; abundance: NA; d_gene: NA; j_gene: TRBJ1-2; CDR3aa: CASSGQSFIYGYTF; CDR3nt: TGTGCCAGCAGCGGCCAGTCGTTTATCTATGGCTACACCTTC
v_gene: TRBV4-3; abundance: NA; d_gene: NA; j_gene: TRBJ2-1; CDR3aa: CASSARGANEQFF; CDR3nt: TGCGCCAGTTCTGCTCGGGGGGCCAATGAGCAGTTCTTC
v_gene: TRBV19; abundance: NA; d_gene: NA; j_gene: TRBJ2-5; CDR3aa: CASSRDTGLVGVQYF; CDR3nt: TGTGCCAGTAGTAGGGACACCGGTCTCGTTGGGGTCCAGTACTTC
v_gene: TRBV7-3; abundance: once; d_gene: NA; j_gene: TRBJ2-7; CDR3aa: CASSFGSPTGEQYF; CDR3nt: TGTGCCAGCAGCTTCGGCTCTCCCACGGGTGAGCAGTACTTC
v_gene: TRBV4-2; abundance: NA; d_gene: NA; j_gene: TRBJ2-6; CDR3aa: CASSQDHGAGANVLTF; CDR3nt: TGTGCCAGCAGCCAAGATCACGGAGCTGGGGCCAACGTCCTGACTTTC
v_gene: TRBV15; abundance: NA; d_gene: TRBD1; j_gene: TRBJ1-2; CDR3aa: CATSRETGDLNYGYTF; CDR3nt: TGTGCCACCAGCAGAGAAACAGGGGACCTCAACTATGGCTACACCTTC
v_gene: TRBV5-1; abundance: once; d_gene: NA; j_gene: TRBJ2-7; CDR3aa: CASPEHSYEQYF; CDR3nt: TGCGCCAGCCCCGAGCACTCCTACGAGCAGTACTTC
v_gene: TRBV7-2; abundance: NA; d_gene: NA; j_gene: TRBJ1-6; CDR3aa: CASNYRGSSYNSPLHF; CDR3nt: TGTGCCAGCAATTATCGCGGGAGCTCCTATAATTCACCCCTCCACTTT
v_gene: TRBV5-4; abundance: NA; d_gene: TRBD1; j_gene: TRBJ2-2; CDR3aa: CASFPGRGLWNTGELFF; CDR3nt: TGTGCCAGCTTTCCAGGCAGGGGGCTTTGGAACACCGGGGAGCTGTTTTTT
v_gene: TRBV11-2; abundance: once; d_gene: NA; j_gene: TRBJ2-7; CDR3aa: CASSLRRTSYEQYF; CDR3nt: TGTGCCAGCAGCTTACGCAGAACCTCCTACGAGCAGTACTTC
v_gene: TRBV6-4; abundance: NA; d_gene: TRBD2; j_gene: TRBJ2-3; CDR3aa: CASSQLPGLAASTDTQYF; CDR3nt: TGTGCCAGCAGTCAACTCCCGGGACTAGCGGCTAGCACAGATACGCAGTATTTT
v_gene: TRBV12-3/TRBV12-4; abundance: NA; d_gene: NA; j_gene: TRBJ1-1; CDR3aa: CASSWGGNTEAFF; CDR3nt: TGTGCCAGCAGTTGGGGCGGGAACACTGAAGCTTTCTTT
v_gene: TRBV9; abundance: NA; d_gene: NA; j_gene: TRBJ1-6; CDR3aa: CASSVSYNSPLHF; CDR3nt: TGTGCCAGCAGCGTTAGCTATAATTCACCCCTCCACTTT
v_gene: TRBV14; abundance: NA; d_gene: NA; j_gene: TRBJ2-7; CDR3aa: CASSQVGTGSRYF; CDR3nt: NA
v_gene: TRBV27; abundance: NA; d_gene: TRBD1; j_gene: TRBJ1-2; CDR3aa: CASSSQTGGFYGYTF; CDR3nt: TGTGCCAGCAGTTCCCAGACAGGGGGCTTTTATGGCTACACCTTC
v_gene: TRBV9; abundance: NA; d_gene: NA; j_gene: TRBJ2-3; CDR3aa: CASGPGGPTDTQYF; CDR3nt: TGTGCCAGCGGGCCCGGGGGGCCCACAGATACGCAGTATTTT
v_gene: TRBV19; abundance: few; d_gene: NA; j_gene: TRBJ1-2; CDR3aa: CASSYEDYGYTF; CDR3nt: TGTGCCAGTAGTTATGAGGACTATGGCTACACCTTC